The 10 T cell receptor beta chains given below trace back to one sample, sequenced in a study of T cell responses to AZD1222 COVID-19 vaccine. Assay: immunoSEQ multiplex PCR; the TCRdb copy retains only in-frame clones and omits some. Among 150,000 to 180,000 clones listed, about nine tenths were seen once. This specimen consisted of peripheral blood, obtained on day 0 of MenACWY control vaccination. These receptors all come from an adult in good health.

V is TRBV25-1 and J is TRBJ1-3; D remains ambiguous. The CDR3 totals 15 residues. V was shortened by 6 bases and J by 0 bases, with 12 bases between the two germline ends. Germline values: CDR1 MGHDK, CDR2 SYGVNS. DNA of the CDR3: TGTGCCAGCAGAACTACGGGCAGCTCTGGAAACACCATATATTTT. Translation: CASRTTGSSGNTIYF.

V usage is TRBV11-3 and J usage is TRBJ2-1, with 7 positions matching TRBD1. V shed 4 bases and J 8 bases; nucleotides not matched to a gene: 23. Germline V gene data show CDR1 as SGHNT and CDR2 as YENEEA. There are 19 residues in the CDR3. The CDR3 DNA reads TGTGCCAGCAGCTCAGGTTCCCATTACAGGGTGAGGGGGCTGTATGAGCAGTTCTTC. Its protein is CASSSGSHYRVRGLYEQFF.

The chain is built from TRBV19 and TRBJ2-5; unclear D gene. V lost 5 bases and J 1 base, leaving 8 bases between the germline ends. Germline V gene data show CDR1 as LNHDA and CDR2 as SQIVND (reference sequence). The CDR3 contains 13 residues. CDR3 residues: CASSYAIQETQYF. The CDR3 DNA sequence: TGTGCCAGTAGTTACGCCATCCAAGAGACCCAGTACTTC.

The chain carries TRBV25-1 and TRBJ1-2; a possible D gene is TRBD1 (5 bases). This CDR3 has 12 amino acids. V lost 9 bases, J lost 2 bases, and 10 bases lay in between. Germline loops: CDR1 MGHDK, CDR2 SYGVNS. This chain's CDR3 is CASLQENYGYTF. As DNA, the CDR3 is TGTGCCAGTCTACAGGAGAACTATGGCTACACCTTC.

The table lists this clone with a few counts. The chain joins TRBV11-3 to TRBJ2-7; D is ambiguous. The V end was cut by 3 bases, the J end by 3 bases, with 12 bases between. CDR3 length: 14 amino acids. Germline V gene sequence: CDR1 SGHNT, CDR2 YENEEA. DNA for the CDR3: TGTGCCAGCAGCTTTGGAGCGTCGAACTACGAGCAGTACTTC. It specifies CASSFGASNYEQYF.

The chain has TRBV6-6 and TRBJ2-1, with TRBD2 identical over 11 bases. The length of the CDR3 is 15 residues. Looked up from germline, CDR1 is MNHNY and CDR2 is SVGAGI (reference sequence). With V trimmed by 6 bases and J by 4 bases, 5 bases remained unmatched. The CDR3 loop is CASRARTSGYNEQFF. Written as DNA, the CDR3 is TGTGCCAGCAGGGCCCGGACTAGCGGGTACAATGAGCAGTTCTTC.

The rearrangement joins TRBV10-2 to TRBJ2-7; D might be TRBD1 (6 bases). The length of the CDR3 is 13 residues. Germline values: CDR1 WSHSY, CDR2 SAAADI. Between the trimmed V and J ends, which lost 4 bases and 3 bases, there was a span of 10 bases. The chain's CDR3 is CASSVTQGYEQYV. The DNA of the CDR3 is TGCGCCAGCAGTGTGACACAGGGCTACGAGCAGTACGTC.

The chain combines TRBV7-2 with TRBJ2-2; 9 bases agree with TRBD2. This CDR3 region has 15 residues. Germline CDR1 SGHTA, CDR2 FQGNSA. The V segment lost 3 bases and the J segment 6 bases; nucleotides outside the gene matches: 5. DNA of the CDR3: TGTGCCAGCAGCTTCGGTAGCGGGAGACCCGGGGAGCTGTTTTTT. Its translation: CASSFGSGRPGELFF.

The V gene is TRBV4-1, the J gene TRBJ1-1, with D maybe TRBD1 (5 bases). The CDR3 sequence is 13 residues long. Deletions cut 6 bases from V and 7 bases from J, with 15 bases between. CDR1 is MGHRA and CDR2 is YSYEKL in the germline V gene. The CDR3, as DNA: TGCGCCAGCAGGAATCGGGTGACAGATGAAGCTTTCTTT. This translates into CASRNRVTDEAFF.

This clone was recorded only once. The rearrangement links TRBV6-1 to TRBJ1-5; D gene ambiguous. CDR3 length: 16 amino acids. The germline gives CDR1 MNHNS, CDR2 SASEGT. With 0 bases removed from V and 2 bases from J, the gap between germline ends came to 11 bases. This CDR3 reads CASSEASPGGNQPQHF. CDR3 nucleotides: TGTGCCAGCAGTGAAGCCAGTCCGGGAGGCAATCAGCCCCAGCATTTT.